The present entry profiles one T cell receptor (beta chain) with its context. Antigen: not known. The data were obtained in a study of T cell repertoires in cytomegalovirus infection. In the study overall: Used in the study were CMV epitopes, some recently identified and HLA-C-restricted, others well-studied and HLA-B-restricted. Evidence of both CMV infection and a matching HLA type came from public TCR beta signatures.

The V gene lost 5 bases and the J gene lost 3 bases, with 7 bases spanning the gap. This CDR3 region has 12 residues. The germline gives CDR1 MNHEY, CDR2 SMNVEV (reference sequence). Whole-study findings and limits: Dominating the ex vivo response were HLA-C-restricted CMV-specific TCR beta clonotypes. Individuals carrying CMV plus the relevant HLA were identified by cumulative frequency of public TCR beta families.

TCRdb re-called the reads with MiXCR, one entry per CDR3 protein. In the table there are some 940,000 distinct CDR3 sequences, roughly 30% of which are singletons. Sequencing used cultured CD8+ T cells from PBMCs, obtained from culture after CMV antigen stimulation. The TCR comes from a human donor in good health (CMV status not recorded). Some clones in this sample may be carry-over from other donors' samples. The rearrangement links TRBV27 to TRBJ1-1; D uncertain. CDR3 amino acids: CASSTGHTEAFF. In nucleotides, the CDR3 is TGTGCCAGCAGTACCGGCCACACTGAAGCTTTCTTT.